This TCR beta chain emerged from a study of blood T cell repertoires in COVID-19. Turning to the study itself: Donors in the United States, Italy and Spain gave samples during acute or convalescent COVID-19.

Enrollees, roughly 18 to 90 years old, lived in 24 US areas. In the authors' workflow: Counts of nucleated cells, estimated from reference gene primer amplification, were obtained. Repertoires were generated with immunoSEQ multiplex PCR, while TCRdb's copy carries only in-frame clones and drops some. Clone size and the V and J calls come from that table; the DNA yielded D and trimming. The data contain roughly 230,000 clones, around 86% of them singletons. V lost 6 bases, J lost 2 bases, and 10 bases lay in between. This CDR3 has 13 residues. Germline loops: CDR1 MNHEY, CDR2 SMNVEV (reference sequence).

The V gene is TRBV27, the J gene TRBJ1-2; D possibly corresponds to TRBD1 (6 bases). Sequenced input: PBMCs or T cells enriched from blood (not recorded which). The sequence derives from a man aged 30 to 45 in a cohort exposed to, infected with or recovered from COVID-19 (not recorded which). The CDR3 region has the DNA TGTGCCAGCAGCAACGGACAGAACTATGGCTACACCTTC. Translation: CASSNGQNYGYTF.